Presented here are 7 T cell receptor beta chains from one specimen sequenced in a study of T cell repertoires in cytomegalovirus infection. TCRdb independently ran MiXCR on the reads; one entry per CDR3 protein. The table includes around 450,000 distinct CDR3 sequences, 11% detected once. The source material was PBMCs. Receptors originate from a human donor in good health (CMV status not recorded). Some clones in this sample may be carry-over from other donors' samples.

This clonotype appeared many times. J is TRBJ2-5 and V is TRBV6-2 or TRBV6-3; TRBD2 matches 7 bases. V was pared by 6 bases and J by 1 base, with 5 bases of the junction left unmatched. Germline CDR1 MNHEY, CDR2 SVGEGT. The CDR3 sequence is 14 residues long. In DNA, the CDR3 is TGTGCCAGCAGAGCGGGACCACGCCAAGAGACCCAGTACTTC. It encodes CASRAGPRQETQYF.

This clonotype was observed a handful of times. The rearrangement joins TRBV29-1 to TRBJ1-1; tentatively, D is TRBD1 (6 bases). Trimming took off 4 bases at V and 3 bases at J, with 12 bases between the two ends. Germline CDR1 and CDR2: SQVTM and ANQGSEA. This CDR3 contains 13 residues. The CDR3 region is CSVAGVLDTEAFF. In DNA, the CDR3 is TGCAGCGTTGCAGGGGTATTGGACACTGAAGCTTTCTTT.

The rearrangement uses TRBV12-3 or TRBV12-4 and TRBJ2-2, with TRBD1 identical over 7 bases. The V and J ends lost 6 bases and 3 bases, in that order; junction bases with no gene match: 7. The CDR3 covers 15 residues. Written as DNA, the CDR3 is TGTGCCAGCAGGAACAGGGGCGCCGACACCGGGGAGCTGTTTTTT. Translating gives CASRNRGADTGELFF.

This clonotype has a handful of counts. The gene calls are TRBV20-1 and TRBJ1-1; 7 positions match TRBD1. With V trimmed by 7 bases and J by 0 bases, 11 bases remained unmatched. Germline-derived CDR1 and CDR2 are DFQATT and SNEGSKA (reference sequence). CDR3 size: 15 residues. The CDR3 DNA reads TGCAGTGTTGAACACCGCACAGGGGTGAACACTGAAGCTTTCTTT. This codes for CSVEHRTGVNTEAFF.

This clonotype was seen many times. The V and J genes are TRBV7-2 and TRBJ1-4; perhaps TRBD1 as D (5 bases). CDR1 SGHTA and CDR2 FQGNSA come from the germline V gene. The length of the CDR3 is 13 residues. Trimming removed 3 bases at V and 12 bases at J, with 14 bases between. The CDR3 DNA sequence: TGTGCCAGCAGCTTCGAAACGGGGCGGGAACTGTTTTTT. This gives the protein CASSFETGRELFF.

There are many counts of this clonotype. For the CDR3, the DNA is TGTGCCAGCAGCTTAGGGGTGGGACCATACAATGAGCAGTTCTTC. Protein product: CASSLGVGPYNEQFF. This sequence joins TRBV7-2 and TRBJ2-1; D possibly matches TRBD1 or TRBD2 (5 bases each). The V end lost 1 base, the J end lost 4 bases, and 11 bases lay between the germline ends. Germline values: CDR1 SGHTA, CDR2 FQGNSA. The CDR3 has 15 amino acids. Based on the CDR3 plus reference TRBV7-2 and TRBJ2-1, the full variable domain is GAGVSQSPSNKVTEKGKDVELRCDPISGHTALYWYRQSLGQGLEFLIYFQGNSAPDKSGLPSDRFSAERTGGSVSTLTIQRTQQEDSAVYLCASSLGVGPYNEQFFGPGTRLTVL.

This clonotype was detected many times. This chain uses TRBV20-1 with TRBJ1-5; D gene unclear. CDR1 and CDR2 (germline): DFQATT, SNEGSKA (reference sequence). V lost 5 bases and J 1 base, leaving 6 bases between the germline ends. The CDR3 length is 12 residues. CDR3 sequence: CSAYQSNQPQHF. CDR3 nucleotides: TGCAGTGCTTATCAAAGCAATCAGCCCCAGCATTTT.